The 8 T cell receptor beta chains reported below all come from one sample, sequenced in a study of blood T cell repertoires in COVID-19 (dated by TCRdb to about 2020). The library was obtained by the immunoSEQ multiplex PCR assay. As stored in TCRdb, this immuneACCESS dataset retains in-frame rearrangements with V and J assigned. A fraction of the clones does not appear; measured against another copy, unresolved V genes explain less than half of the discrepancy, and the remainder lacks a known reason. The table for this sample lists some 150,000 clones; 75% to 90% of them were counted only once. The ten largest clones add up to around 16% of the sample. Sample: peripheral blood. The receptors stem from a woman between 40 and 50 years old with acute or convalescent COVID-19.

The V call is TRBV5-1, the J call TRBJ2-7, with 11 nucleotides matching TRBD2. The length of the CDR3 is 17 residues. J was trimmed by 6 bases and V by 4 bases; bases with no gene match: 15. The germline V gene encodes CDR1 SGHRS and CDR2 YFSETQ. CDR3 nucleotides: TGCGCCAGCAGCATTCTACTAGCGGGAGTAATTATGGGCGAGCAGTACTTC. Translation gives CASSILLAGVIMGEQYF.

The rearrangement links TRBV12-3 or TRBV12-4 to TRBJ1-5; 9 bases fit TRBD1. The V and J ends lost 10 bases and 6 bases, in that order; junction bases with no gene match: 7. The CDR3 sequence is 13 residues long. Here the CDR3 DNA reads TGTGCCACTGGGCGGGGACAGGGTCAGCCCCAGCATTTT. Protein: CATGRGQGQPQHF.

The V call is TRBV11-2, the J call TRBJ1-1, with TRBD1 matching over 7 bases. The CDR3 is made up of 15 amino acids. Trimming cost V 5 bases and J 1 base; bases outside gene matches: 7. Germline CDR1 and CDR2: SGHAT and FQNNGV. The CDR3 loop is CASSPGAGGNTEAFF. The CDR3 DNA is TGTGCCAGCAGCCCCGGAGCAGGGGGGAACACTGAAGCTTTCTTT.

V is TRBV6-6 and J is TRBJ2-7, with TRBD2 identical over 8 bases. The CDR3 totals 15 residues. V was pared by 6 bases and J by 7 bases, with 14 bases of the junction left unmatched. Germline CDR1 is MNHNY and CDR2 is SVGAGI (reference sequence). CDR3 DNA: TGTGCCAGCAGACCTTTAGCGGGGAAGGTGGAAGAGCAGTACTTC. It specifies CASRPLAGKVEEQYF.

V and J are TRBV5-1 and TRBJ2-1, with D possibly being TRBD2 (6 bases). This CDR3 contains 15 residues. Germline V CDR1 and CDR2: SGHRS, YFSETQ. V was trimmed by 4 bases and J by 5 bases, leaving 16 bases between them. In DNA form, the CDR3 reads TGCGCCAGCAGCCCGGAGGGTGTTGGTGACAATGAGCAGTTCTTC. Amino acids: CASSPEGVGDNEQFF.

CDR3 amino acids: CASGARQATITDTQYF. CDR3 in DNA: TGCGCCAGCGGGGCCCGACAGGCAACCATCACAGATACGCAGTATTTT. The V gene is TRBV5-1, the J gene TRBJ2-3; possibly TRBD1 for D (6 bases). The germline V gene has CDR1 SGHRS and CDR2 YFSETQ. The CDR3 totals 16 residues. Trimming left V 7 bases short and J 2 bases short, with 20 bases between.

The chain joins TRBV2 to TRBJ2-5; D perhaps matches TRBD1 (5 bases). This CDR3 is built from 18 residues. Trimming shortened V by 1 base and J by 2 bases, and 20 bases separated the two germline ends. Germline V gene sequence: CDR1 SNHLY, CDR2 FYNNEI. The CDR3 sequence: CASSEVPGIQVVQETQYF. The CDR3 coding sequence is TGTGCCAGCAGTGAAGTCCCAGGGATACAGGTAGTACAAGAGACCCAGTACTTC.

The CDR3: CASSEASGQLYTRGTGELFF. CDR3 coding DNA: TGTGCCAGCAGTGAAGCGTCAGGACAGCTATACACGCGTGGCACCGGGGAGCTGTTTTTT. This chain links TRBV6-1 with TRBJ2-2; D is possibly TRBD1 (6 bases). Trimming took off 0 bases at V and 4 bases at J, with 24 bases between the two ends. In germline, CDR1 is MNHNS, CDR2 SASEGT. The CDR3 loop spans 20 amino acids.